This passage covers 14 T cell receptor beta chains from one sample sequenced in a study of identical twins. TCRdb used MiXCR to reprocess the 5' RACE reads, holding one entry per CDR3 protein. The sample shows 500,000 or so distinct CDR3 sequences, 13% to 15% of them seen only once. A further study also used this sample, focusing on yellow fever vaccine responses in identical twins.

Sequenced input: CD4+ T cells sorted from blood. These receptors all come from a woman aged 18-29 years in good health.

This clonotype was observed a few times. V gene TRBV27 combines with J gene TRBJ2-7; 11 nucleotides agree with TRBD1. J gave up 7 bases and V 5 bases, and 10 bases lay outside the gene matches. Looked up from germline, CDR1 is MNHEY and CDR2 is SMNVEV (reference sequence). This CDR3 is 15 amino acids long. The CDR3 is CASSGTGGIAKEQYF. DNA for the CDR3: TGTGCCAGCAGTGGGACAGGGGGAATAGCGAAAGAGCAGTACTTC.

CDR3 sequence: CSASSGGAGELFF. The CDR3 region has the DNA TGCAGCGCCTCTAGCGGGGGGGCCGGGGAGCTGTTTTTT. This chain joins TRBV29-1 and TRBJ2-2, with 12 bases lining up with TRBD2. Losses at the gene ends were 7 bases for V and 6 bases for J; bases not matched to a gene: 3. The CDR3 contains 13 residues. Germline values: CDR1 SQVTM, CDR2 ANQGSEA.

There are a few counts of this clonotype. Written as DNA, the CDR3 is TGCAGTGCTAGAGAACCGCGGGCGAGCTCCTACAATGAGCAGTTCTTC. This sequence encodes CSAREPRASSYNEQFF. V and J are TRBV20-1 and TRBJ2-1; D perhaps matches TRBD2 (5 bases). This CDR3 is 16 amino acids long. V lost 0 bases, J lost 0 bases, and 12 bases lay in between. Per germline, CDR1 DFQATT and CDR2 SNEGSKA (reference sequence).

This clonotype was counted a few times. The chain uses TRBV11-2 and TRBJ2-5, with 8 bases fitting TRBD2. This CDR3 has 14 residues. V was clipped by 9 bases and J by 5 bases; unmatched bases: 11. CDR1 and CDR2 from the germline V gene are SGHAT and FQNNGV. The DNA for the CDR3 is TGTGCCAGTTCCGGGGGGGCCCGCGAGGAGACCCAGTACTTC. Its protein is CASSGGAREETQYF. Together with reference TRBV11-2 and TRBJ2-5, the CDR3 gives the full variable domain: EAGVAQSPRYKIIEKRQSVAFWCNPISGHATLYWYQQILGQGPKLLIQFQNNGVVDDSQLPKDRFSAERLKGVDSTLKIQPAKLEDSAVYLCASSGGAREETQYFGPGTRLLVL.

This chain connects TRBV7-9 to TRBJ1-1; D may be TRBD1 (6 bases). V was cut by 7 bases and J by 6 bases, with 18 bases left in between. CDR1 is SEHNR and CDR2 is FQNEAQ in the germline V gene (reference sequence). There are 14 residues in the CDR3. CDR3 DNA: TGTGCCAGCAACACAGGGAACCGGGCTCCTGAAGCTTTCTTT. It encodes CASNTGNRAPEAFF.

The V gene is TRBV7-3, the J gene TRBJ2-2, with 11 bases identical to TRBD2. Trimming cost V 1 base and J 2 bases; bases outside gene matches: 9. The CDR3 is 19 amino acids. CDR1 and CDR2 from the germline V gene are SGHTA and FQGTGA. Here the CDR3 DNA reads TGTGCCAGCAGCTTAATTAATCTAGCGGGGGGCCGAAACACCGGGGAGCTGTTTTTT. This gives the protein CASSLINLAGGRNTGELFF.

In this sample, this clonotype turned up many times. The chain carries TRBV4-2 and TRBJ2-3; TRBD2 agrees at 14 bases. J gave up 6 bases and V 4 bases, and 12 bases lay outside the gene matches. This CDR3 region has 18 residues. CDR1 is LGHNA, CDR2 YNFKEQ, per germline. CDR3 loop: CASSPLGTSGGPGDTQYF. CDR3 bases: TGTGCCAGCAGCCCCCTCGGGACTAGCGGGGGCCCGGGGGATACGCAGTATTTT.

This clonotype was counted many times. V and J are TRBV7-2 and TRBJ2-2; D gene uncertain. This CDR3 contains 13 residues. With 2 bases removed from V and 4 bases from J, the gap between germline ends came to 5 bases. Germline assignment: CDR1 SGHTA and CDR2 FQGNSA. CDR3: CASSLSSTGELFF. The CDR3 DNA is TGTGCCAGCAGCTTAAGTTCCACCGGGGAGCTGTTTTTT.

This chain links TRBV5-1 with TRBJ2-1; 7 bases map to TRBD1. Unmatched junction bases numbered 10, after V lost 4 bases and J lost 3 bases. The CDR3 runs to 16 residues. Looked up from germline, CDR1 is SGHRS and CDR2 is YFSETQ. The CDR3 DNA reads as TGCGCCAGCAGCCCCCTAAGACAGGGCAACTACAATGAGCAGTTCTTC. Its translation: CASSPLRQGNYNEQFF.

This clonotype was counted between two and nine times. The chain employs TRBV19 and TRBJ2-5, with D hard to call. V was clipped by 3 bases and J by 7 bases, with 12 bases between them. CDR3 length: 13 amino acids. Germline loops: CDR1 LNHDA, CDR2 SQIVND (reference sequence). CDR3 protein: CASSISDLRTQYF. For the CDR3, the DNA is TGTGCCAGTAGTATCTCGGACCTAAGGACCCAGTACTTC.

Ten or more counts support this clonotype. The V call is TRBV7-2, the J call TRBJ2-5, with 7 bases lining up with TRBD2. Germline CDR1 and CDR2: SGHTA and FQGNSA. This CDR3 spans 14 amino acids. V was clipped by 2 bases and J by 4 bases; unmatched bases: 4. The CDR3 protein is CASSLNGGRETQYF. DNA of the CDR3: TGTGCCAGCAGCTTAAACGGGGGGAGAGAGACCCAGTACTTC.

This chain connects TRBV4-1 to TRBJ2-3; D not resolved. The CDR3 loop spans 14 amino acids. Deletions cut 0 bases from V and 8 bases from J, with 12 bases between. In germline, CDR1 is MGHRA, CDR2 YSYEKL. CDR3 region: CASSQESTIGTQYF. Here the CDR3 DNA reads TGCGCCAGCAGCCAAGAGAGTACCATCGGTACGCAGTATTTT.

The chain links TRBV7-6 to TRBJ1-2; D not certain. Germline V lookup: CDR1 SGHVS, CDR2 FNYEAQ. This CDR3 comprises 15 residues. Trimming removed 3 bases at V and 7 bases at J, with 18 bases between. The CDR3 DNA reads TGTGCCAGCAGCTTGAGGGATGGGCCATTACGTGGCTACACCTTC. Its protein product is CASSLRDGPLRGYTF.

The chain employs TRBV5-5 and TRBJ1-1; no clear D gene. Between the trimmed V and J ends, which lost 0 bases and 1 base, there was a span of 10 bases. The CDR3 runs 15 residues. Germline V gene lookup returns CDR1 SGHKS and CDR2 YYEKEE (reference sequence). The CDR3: CASSLAVGQNTEAFF. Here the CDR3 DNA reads TGTGCCAGCAGCTTGGCCGTGGGCCAGAACACTGAAGCTTTCTTT.